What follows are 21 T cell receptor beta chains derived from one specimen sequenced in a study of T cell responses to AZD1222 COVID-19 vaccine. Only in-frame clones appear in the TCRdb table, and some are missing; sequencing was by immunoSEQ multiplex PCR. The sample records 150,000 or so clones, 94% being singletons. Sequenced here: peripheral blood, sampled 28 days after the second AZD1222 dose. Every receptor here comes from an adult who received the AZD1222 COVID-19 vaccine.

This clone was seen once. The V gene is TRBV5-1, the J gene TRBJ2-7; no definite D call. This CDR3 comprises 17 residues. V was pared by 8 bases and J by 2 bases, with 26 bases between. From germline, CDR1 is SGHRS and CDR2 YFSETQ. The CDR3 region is CASPNHPPTFLTYEQYF. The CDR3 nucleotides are TGCGCCAGTCCCAATCATCCTCCCACTTTCCTCACCTACGAGCAGTACTTC.

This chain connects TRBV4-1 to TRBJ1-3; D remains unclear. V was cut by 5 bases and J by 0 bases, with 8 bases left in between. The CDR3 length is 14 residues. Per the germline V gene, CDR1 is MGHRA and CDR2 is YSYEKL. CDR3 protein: CASSSSYSGNTIYF. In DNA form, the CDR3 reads TGCGCCAGCAGCTCCAGCTACTCTGGAAACACCATATATTTT.

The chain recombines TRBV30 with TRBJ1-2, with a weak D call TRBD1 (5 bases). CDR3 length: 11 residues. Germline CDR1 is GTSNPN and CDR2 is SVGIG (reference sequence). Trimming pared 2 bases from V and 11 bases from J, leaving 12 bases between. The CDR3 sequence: CAWSSGHAYTF. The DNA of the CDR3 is TGTGCCTGGAGTAGCGGACATGCATACACCTTC.

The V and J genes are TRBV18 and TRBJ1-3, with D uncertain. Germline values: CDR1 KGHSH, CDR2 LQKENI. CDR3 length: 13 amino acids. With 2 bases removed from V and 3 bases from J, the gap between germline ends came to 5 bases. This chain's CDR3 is CASSPTNGNTIYF. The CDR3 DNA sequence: TGTGCCAGCTCACCAACAAATGGAAACACCATATATTTT.

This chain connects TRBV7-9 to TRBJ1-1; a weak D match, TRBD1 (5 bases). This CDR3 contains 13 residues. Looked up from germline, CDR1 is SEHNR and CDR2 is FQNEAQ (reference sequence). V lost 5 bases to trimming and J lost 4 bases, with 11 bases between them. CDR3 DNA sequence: TGTGCCAGCAGCCCTAGTGGGGGCACTGAAGCTTTCTTT. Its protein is CASSPSGGTEAFF.

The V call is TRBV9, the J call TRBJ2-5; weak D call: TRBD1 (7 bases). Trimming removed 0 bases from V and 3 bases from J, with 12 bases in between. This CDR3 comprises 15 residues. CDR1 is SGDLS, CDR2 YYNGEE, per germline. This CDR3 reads CASSVVPGGKETQYF. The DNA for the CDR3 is TGTGCCAGCAGCGTAGTCCCAGGGGGGAAAGAGACCCAGTACTTC.

CDR3 sequence reads: CASSEAGTGYNEQFF. The CDR3 coding sequence is TGTGCCAGCAGTGAAGCAGGAACGGGCTACAATGAGCAGTTCTTC. The rearrangement uses TRBV25-1 and TRBJ2-1; D gene ambiguous. Trimming removed 2 bases from V and 3 bases from J, with 11 bases in between. Germline V gene sequence: CDR1 MGHDK, CDR2 SYGVNS. This CDR3 region has 15 residues.

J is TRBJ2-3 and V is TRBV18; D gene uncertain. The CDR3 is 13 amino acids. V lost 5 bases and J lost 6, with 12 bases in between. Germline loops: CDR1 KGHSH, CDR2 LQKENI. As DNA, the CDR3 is TGTGCCAGCTCATTCACAGAGGCGGATACGCAGTATTTT. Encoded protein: CASSFTEADTQYF.

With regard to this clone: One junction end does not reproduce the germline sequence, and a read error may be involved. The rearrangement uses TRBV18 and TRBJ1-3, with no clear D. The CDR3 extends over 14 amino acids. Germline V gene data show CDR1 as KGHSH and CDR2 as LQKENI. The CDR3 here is CASTPGISGNTIYF. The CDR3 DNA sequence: TGTGCCAGCACACCTGGTATCTCTGGAAACACCATATATTTT.

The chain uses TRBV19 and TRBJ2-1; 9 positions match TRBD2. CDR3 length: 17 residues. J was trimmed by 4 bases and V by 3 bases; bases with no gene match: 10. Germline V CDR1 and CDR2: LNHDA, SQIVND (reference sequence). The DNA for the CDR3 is TGTGCCAGTAGTATGGGTCGACTAGCGGATCGGTACAATGAGCAGTTCTTC. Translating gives CASSMGRLADRYNEQFF.

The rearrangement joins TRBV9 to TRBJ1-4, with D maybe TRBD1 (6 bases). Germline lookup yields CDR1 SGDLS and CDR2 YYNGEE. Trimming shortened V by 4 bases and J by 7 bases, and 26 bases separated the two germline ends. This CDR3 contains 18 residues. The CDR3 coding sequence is TGTGCCAGCAGCACCCGGGACAAAAGAAGGGGCTTTAGTGAAAAACTGTTTTTT. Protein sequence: CASSTRDKRRGFSEKLFF.

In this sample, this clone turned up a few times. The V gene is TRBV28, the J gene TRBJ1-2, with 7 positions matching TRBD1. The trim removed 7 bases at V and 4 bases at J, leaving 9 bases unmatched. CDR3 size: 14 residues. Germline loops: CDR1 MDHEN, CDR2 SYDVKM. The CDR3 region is CASNGDSGSYGYTF. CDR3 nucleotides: TGTGCCAGCAACGGGGACAGTGGGAGCTATGGCTACACCTTC.

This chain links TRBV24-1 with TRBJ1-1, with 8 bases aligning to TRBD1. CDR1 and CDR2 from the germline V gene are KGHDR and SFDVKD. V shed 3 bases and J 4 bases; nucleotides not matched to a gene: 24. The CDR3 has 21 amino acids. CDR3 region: CATSDILDRENMSGGGTEAFF. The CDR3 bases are TGTGCCACCAGTGATATTCTGGACAGGGAGAATATGAGTGGAGGAGGCACTGAAGCTTTCTTT.

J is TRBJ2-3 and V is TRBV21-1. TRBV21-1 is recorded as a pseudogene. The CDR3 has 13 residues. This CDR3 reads CASSSAEGNTQYF. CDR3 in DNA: TGTGCCAGCAGCAGCGCCGAAGGGAATACGCAGTATTTT.

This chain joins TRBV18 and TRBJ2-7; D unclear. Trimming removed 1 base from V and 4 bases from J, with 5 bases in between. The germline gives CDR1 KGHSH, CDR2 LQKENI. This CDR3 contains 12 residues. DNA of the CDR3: TGTGCCAGCTCACCACGGGATTACGAGCAGTACTTC. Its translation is CASSPRDYEQYF.

The CDR3 protein is CASLGGDEQFF. CDR3 sequence (DNA): TGTGCCAGCTTGGGCGGGGATGAGCAGTTCTTC. The J gene is TRBJ2-1, the V gene TRBV11-2; D possibly corresponds to TRBD2 (6 bases). From germline, CDR1 is SGHAT and CDR2 FQNNGV. The ends were cut back, 8 bases at V and 8 bases at J, with 10 bases in the middle. This CDR3 spans 11 amino acids.

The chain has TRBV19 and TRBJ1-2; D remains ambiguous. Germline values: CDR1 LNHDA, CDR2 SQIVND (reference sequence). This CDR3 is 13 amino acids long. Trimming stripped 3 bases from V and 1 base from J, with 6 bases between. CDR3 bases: TGTGCCAGTAGTATGAGTAGTAACTATGGCTACACCTTC. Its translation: CASSMSSNYGYTF.

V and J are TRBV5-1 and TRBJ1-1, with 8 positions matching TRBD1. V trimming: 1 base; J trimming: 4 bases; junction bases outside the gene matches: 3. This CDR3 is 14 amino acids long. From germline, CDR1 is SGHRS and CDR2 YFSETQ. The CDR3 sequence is CASSLRQGSTEAFF. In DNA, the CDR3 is TGCGCCAGCAGCTTGCGACAGGGGAGCACTGAAGCTTTCTTT.

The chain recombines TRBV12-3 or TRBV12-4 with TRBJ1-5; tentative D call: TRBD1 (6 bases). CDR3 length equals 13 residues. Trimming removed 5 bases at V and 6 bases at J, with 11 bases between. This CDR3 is CASSAQGSQPQHF. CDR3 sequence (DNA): TGTGCCAGCAGTGCACAGGGTAGTCAGCCCCAGCATTTT.

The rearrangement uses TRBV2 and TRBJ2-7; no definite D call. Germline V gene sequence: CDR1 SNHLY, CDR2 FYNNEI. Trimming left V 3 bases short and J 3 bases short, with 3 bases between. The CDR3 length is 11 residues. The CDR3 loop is CASSDDYEQYF. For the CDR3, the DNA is TGTGCCAGCAGTGATGACTACGAGCAGTACTTC.

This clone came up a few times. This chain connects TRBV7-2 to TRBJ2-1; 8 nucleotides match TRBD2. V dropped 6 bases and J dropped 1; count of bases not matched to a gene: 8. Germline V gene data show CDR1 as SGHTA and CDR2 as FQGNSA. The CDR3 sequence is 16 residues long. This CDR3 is CASRPAGEQSYNEQFF. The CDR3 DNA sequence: TGTGCCAGCAGGCCAGCGGGAGAGCAGTCCTACAATGAGCAGTTCTTC.